This T cell receptor beta chain derives from a study of blood T cells in healthy people across ages. This clonotype has more than one count but fewer than ten. This CDR3 contains 14 residues. V trimming: 4 bases; J trimming: 4 bases; junction bases outside the gene matches: 3. Germline assignment: CDR1 MNHNS and CDR2 SASEGT. With a J-beta primer mix and a sample-barcoded 5' primer, a second PCR ran about 7 to 12 cycles. One entry per CDR3 protein, called by TCRdb with MiXCR from the 5' RACE reads. The sample lists 1.5 million to 2 million distinct CDR3 sequences, around 48% occurring once. The clonotype originates from a woman in her thirties or forties in good health. Sequencing input: blood. This chain links TRBV6-1 with TRBJ2-5; 10 nucleotides match TRBD1. The CDR3 sequence is CASSGQGARETQYF. CDR3 DNA sequence: TGTGCCAGCAGTGGACAGGGGGCCCGAGAGACCCAGTACTTC.